This TCR beta chain originates from a study of cytomegalovirus exposure and HLA in healthy donors. Overall study results and limits: Presence/absence analyses rested on an assumption that sequencing depth was roughly uniform across donors. Several top significant clusters appeared, in a later analysis, to be linked to common viral pathogens.

About this clone: Its antigen is not identified.

Amplification used 60 Vbeta primers and 13 Jbeta primers. The method was immunoSEQ multiplex PCR; TCRdb's version includes in-frame clones alone and lacks a portion of them. The repertoire includes around 150,000 clones, around four fifths of them detected once, and more than 1.5% sits in the top ten. This CDR3 region has 13 residues. Germline CDR1 and CDR2: SNHLY and FYNNEI. The junction had 5 bases not matched to a gene; V was cut back by 7 bases and J by 6 bases. This sequence was found in a man aged 35-49 years in good health and CMV-seronegative. Sequenced sample: PBMCs. This chain joins TRBV2 and TRBJ2-2; TRBD2 matches at 7 bases. This CDR3 is CASIGGSAGELFF. The CDR3 DNA follows: TGTGCCAGCATCGGGGGGTCGGCCGGGGAGCTGTTTTTT.